These 31 T cell receptor beta chains originate from one sample sequenced in a study of blood T cell repertoires in COVID-19. Here immunoSEQ multiplex PCR was the method, and the copy in TCRdb shows in-frame clones only, minus some. Of about 410,000 clones listed, approximately 91% were seen once; the top ten hold about 1.4%. The sequencing input was peripheral blood. These receptor sequences come from a woman in her thirties or forties with COVID-19, enrolled during active disease.

The chain links TRBV3-1 (or the pseudogene TRBV3-2) to TRBJ2-5; 12 bases map to TRBD2. Germline CDR1 is LGHDT and CDR2 is YNNKEL (reference sequence). The ends lost 1 base at V and 5 bases at J; junction bases unmatched: 8. The CDR3 covers 17 residues. The CDR3 DNA reads TGTGCCAGCAGCCAAGGGGCTAGCGGGAGGGCCTGGGAGACCCAGTACTTC. It yields the protein CASSQGASGRAWETQYF.

The table lists this clone with a few counts. This chain joins TRBV28 and TRBJ2-7; D is perhaps TRBD1 (6 bases). The CDR3 runs to 16 residues. Looked up from germline, CDR1 is MDHEN and CDR2 is SYDVKM. V lost 6 bases to trimming and J lost 0 bases, with 18 bases between them. This CDR3 reads CASSDIPGHSSYEQYF. The CDR3 coding sequence is TGTGCCAGCAGCGATATACCGGGACATAGCTCCTACGAGCAGTACTTC.

This clone occurred a few times. The genes are TRBV3-1 (or the pseudogene TRBV3-2) and TRBJ1-2; D remains ambiguous. This CDR3 region has 13 residues. Germline lookup yields CDR1 LGHDT and CDR2 YNNKEL (reference sequence). Trimming stripped 0 bases from V and 4 bases from J, with 6 bases between. CDR3 coding DNA: TGTGCCAGCAGCCAAGAGCACATCTATGGCTACACCTTC. Translated: CASSQEHIYGYTF.

The V call is TRBV7-9, the J call TRBJ1-5, with D possibly being TRBD1 (5 bases). The CDR3 totals 16 residues. Germline V gene data show CDR1 as SEHNR and CDR2 as FQNEAQ (reference sequence). With 7 bases removed from V and 5 bases from J, the gap between germline ends came to 21 bases. The CDR3 sequence: CASTKWGGIEDQPQHF. CDR3 sequence (DNA): TGTGCCAGCACGAAATGGGGGGGGATAGAAGATCAGCCCCAGCATTTT.

The sample holds one count of this clone. The V and J genes are TRBV3-1 (or the pseudogene TRBV3-2) and TRBJ2-5; 8 bases match TRBD1. The CDR3 is made up of 16 amino acids. Trimming at V came to 0 bases and at J to 2 bases, leaving 5 bases not matched to a gene. Germline-derived CDR1 and CDR2 are LGHDT and YNNKEL (reference sequence). The CDR3 is CASSQDLRTGQETQYF. For the CDR3, the DNA is TGTGCCAGCAGCCAAGATCTAAGGACAGGGCAAGAGACCCAGTACTTC.

The CDR3 DNA sequence: TGTGCCACCAGCAGAGGGGACATCACAACTAATGAAAAACTGTTTTTT. Its translation: CATSRGDITTNEKLFF. The genes are TRBV15 and TRBJ1-4; tentatively, D is TRBD1 (6 bases). There are 16 residues in the CDR3. The germline V gene has CDR1 LNHNV and CDR2 YYDKDF (reference sequence). Trimming removed 1 base at V and 0 bases at J, with 9 bases between.

This clone was recorded a few times. The sample carries other DNA sequences with the same CDR3. The CDR3 DNA reads TGTGCCAGCAGCGCCCGGACAGGGAACACTGAAGCTTTCTTT. Amino acids: CASSARTGNTEAFF. The genes are TRBV9 and TRBJ1-1, with TRBD1 identical over 7 bases. The V segment lost 3 bases and the J segment 1 base; nucleotides outside the gene matches: 3. This CDR3 contains 14 residues. Germline V gives CDR1 SGDLS, CDR2 YYNGEE.

This clone is a singleton in its sample. This same CDR3 is encoded by further DNA sequences in the sample. This rearrangement joins TRBV9 to TRBJ2-3; 10 bases match TRBD2. Germline values: CDR1 SGDLS, CDR2 YYNGEE. There are 16 residues in the CDR3. After removal of 0 bases from V and 2 bases from J, the junction contained 3 bases not matched to a gene. The CDR3 sequence is CASSVGSGGFTDTQYF. The CDR3 region has the DNA TGTGCCAGCAGCGTAGGTAGCGGGGGGTTCACAGATACGCAGTATTTT. The entire variable domain, with the rest obtained from reference TRBV9 and TRBJ2-3, is as follows: DSGVTQTPKHLITATGQRVTLRCSPRSGDLSVYWYQQSLDQGLQFLIQYYNGEERAKGNILERFSAQQFPDLHSELNLSSLELGDSALYFCASSVGSGGFTDTQYFGPGTRLTVL.

This CDR3 is CALESGGNYGYTF. The CDR3 DNA follows: TGTGCCCTAGAATCGGGGGGCAACTATGGCTACACCTTC. The chain joins TRBV30 to TRBJ1-2; TRBD1 is a possible D gene (6 bases). Trimming left V 8 bases short and J 2 bases short, with 15 bases between. CDR3 length equals 13 residues. The germline CDR1 and CDR2 sequences are GTSNPN and SVGIG (reference sequence).

The chain joins TRBV13 to TRBJ1-1; TRBD1 is a possible D gene (5 bases). The germline V and J ends were trimmed by 4 bases and 5 bases, with 17 bases remaining between them. This CDR3 region has 15 residues. Germline assignment: CDR1 PRHDT and CDR2 FYEKMQ (reference sequence). Written as DNA, the CDR3 is TGTGCCAGCAGCTATCAGGTTGGGGGGTGGACTGAAGCTTTCTTT. It codes for CASSYQVGGWTEAFF.

The J gene is TRBJ2-7, the V gene TRBV11-3; 9 bases line up with TRBD2. Germline CDR1 reads SGHNT; CDR2 reads YENEEA. Trimming took 5 bases from V and 3 from J; bases not matched to a gene: 5. The CDR3 consists of 14 residues. The CDR3 sequence is CASSKEAGGYEQYF. CDR3 nucleotides: TGTGCCAGCAGCAAAGAAGCGGGAGGCTACGAGCAGTACTTC.

The chain carries TRBV30 and TRBJ1-5, with a weak D call TRBD1 (5 bases). Germline loops: CDR1 GTSNPN, CDR2 SVGIG (reference sequence). V shed 0 bases and J shed 3 bases, with 15 bases lying between them. CDR3 size: 16 residues. The CDR3 nucleotides read TGTGCCTGGAGTGTACGCGGGGCAGGCGACAATCAGCCCCAGCATTTT. Protein: CAWSVRGAGDNQPQHF.

The chain links TRBV9 to TRBJ2-2, with 7 nucleotides matching TRBD2. V trimming: 3 bases; J trimming: 6 bases; junction bases outside the gene matches: 5. CDR1 SGDLS and CDR2 YYNGEE come from the germline V gene. The CDR3 loop spans 14 amino acids. The CDR3 sequence: CASSGTSLSGELFF. The CDR3 DNA follows: TGTGCCAGCAGCGGGACTAGTCTTTCCGGGGAGCTGTTTTTT.

The chain couples TRBV11-2 to TRBJ2-3; the D gene is possibly TRBD2 (6 bases). V lost 2 bases, J lost 2 bases, and 11 bases lay in between. CDR1 is SGHAT and CDR2 is FQNNGV in the germline V gene. This CDR3 comprises 15 residues. The CDR3 DNA reads as TGTGCCAGCAGCTTACGTAGCGGCATCACAGATACGCAGTATTTT. It yields the protein CASSLRSGITDTQYF.

The rearrangement joins TRBV6-7 to TRBJ2-7; D is unclear. TRBV6-7 is flagged as an ORF with uncertain function. V was pared by 6 bases and J by 6 bases, with 12 bases between. This CDR3 is built from 12 residues. CDR3 residues: CASRIGVTEQYF. The CDR3 DNA follows: TGTGCCAGCAGGATCGGAGTTACCGAGCAGTACTTC.

The chain combines TRBV27 with TRBJ1-6, with 7 positions matching TRBD1. CDR3 length: 14 residues. The trim removed 6 bases at V and 8 bases at J, leaving 7 bases unmatched. CDR1 and CDR2 (germline): MNHEY, SMNVEV (reference sequence). The CDR3 nucleotides are TGTGCCAGCAGCCCCCGACAGGGATATTCACCCCTCCACTTT. Its translation is CASSPRQGYSPLHF.

J is TRBJ1-2 and V is TRBV28; 11 bases are shared with TRBD1. Germline V gene lookup returns CDR1 MDHEN and CDR2 SYDVKM. The CDR3 is made up of 15 amino acids. The V gene end was trimmed by 6 bases and the J gene end by 5 bases; junction bases not matched to a gene: 8. CDR3 loop: CASRLSGTGGYGYTF. The CDR3, as DNA: TGTGCCAGCAGACTCTCCGGGACAGGGGGATATGGCTACACCTTC.

The chain uses TRBV10-3 and TRBJ2-7; the D gene is possibly TRBD2 (6 bases). V gave up 2 bases and J gave up 1 base, with 18 bases separating them. The CDR3 extends over 17 amino acids. Germline V CDR1 and CDR2: ENHRY, SYGVKD. Here the CDR3 reads CAISEPARAGPSYEQYF. The CDR3 nucleotides are TGTGCCATCAGTGAGCCAGCCCGAGCGGGTCCATCCTACGAGCAGTACTTC.

V usage is TRBV4-3 and J usage is TRBJ2-1, with 13 bases matching TRBD2. The CDR3 consists of 16 residues. Trimming cost V 4 bases and J 8 bases; bases outside gene matches: 8. The germline gives CDR1 LGHNA, CDR2 YSLEER. The CDR3 DNA reads as TGCGCCAGCAGCCGTTCTCGGACTAGCGGGAGTTATGAGCAGTTCTTC. Translating it yields CASSRSRTSGSYEQFF.

This chain uses TRBV28 with TRBJ2-1; weak D call: TRBD1 (6 bases). CDR3 size: 16 residues. Trimming took off 3 bases at V and 0 bases at J, with 12 bases between the two ends. Germline V CDR1 and CDR2: MDHEN, SYDVKM. This CDR3 reads CASSFVRGSSYNEQFF. CDR3 DNA: TGTGCCAGCAGTTTTGTGAGGGGGAGCTCCTACAATGAGCAGTTCTTC. The whole variable domain, remainder taken from reference TRBV28 and TRBJ2-1, is DVKVTQSSRYLVKRTGEKVFLECVQDMDHENMFWYRQDPGLGLRLIYFSYDVKMKEKGDIPEGYSVSREKKERFSLILESASTNQTSMYLCASSFVRGSSYNEQFFGPGTRLTVL.

This chain connects TRBV27 to TRBJ2-2; 11 bases are shared with TRBD1. Unmatched junction bases numbered 1, after V lost 4 bases and J lost 6 bases. The CDR3 runs to 14 residues. Looked up from germline, CDR1 is MNHEY and CDR2 is SMNVEV (reference sequence). CDR3 protein: CASSWGQGAGELFF. The CDR3 DNA is TGTGCCAGCAGTTGGGGACAGGGGGCCGGGGAGCTGTTTTTT.

This chain connects TRBV20-1 to TRBJ2-1; TRBD2 is a possible D gene (7 bases). Trimming took off 3 bases at V and 5 bases at J, with 17 bases between the two ends. The germline V gene encodes CDR1 DFQATT and CDR2 SNEGSKA (reference sequence). The CDR3 loop spans 15 amino acids. The CDR3, as DNA: TGCAGTGCTAGTTTCTCGGGGGGCGATAACAATGAGCAGTTCTTC. It codes for CSASFSGGDNNEQFF.

This clone was counted a single time. This chain links TRBV6-2 or TRBV6-3 with TRBJ2-3; 7 bases agree with TRBD2. V gave up 4 bases and J gave up 5 bases; unmatched junction bases: 9. There are 15 residues in the CDR3. The germline CDR1 and CDR2 sequences are MNHEY and SVGEGT. The CDR3 protein is CASSSAGLGLDTQYF. The CDR3 DNA follows: TGTGCCAGCAGTTCCGCCGGACTAGGCTTAGATACGCAGTATTTT.

CDR3 in DNA: TGTGCCAGCAGCTCGTTTGCCGGGGGATTTGGAAACACCATATATTTT. It codes for CASSSFAGGFGNTIYF. V is TRBV7-2 and J is TRBJ1-3; the D gene is possibly TRBD1 (5 bases). Trimming took off 4 bases at V and 3 bases at J, with 16 bases between the two ends. Germline V gives CDR1 SGHTA, CDR2 FQGNSA. This CDR3 comprises 16 residues.

The V and J genes are TRBV19 and TRBJ2-2; tentatively, D is TRBD1 (6 bases). CDR3 length: 15 amino acids. Germline V gene data show CDR1 as LNHDA and CDR2 as SQIVND (reference sequence). With 5 bases removed from V and 5 bases from J, the gap between germline ends came to 15 bases. The CDR3 coding sequence is TGTGCCAGTAGTTCTCCCGGGACACAGACCGGGGAGCTGTTTTTT. Protein product: CASSSPGTQTGELFF.

V gene TRBV18 combines with J gene TRBJ2-7, with D possibly TRBD1 on 6 matching bases. The CDR3 length is 16 residues. V dropped 5 bases and J dropped 7 bases, with 24 bases sitting between them. Germline assignment: CDR1 KGHSH and CDR2 LQKENI. The CDR3 loop reads CASSFGTHRTLGEQYF. The CDR3 coding sequence is TGTGCCAGCTCATTCGGGACACACCGAACTTTGGGGGAGCAGTACTTC.

The chain links TRBV29-1 to TRBJ1-6; D is perhaps TRBD1 (6 bases). The germline gives CDR1 SQVTM, CDR2 ANQGSEA. The CDR3 runs to 13 residues. Trimming left V 7 bases short and J 6 bases short, with 13 bases between. The CDR3 region is CSARQDRNSPLHF. Here the CDR3 DNA reads TGCAGCGCCCGACAGGATCGTAATTCACCCCTCCACTTT. Variable domain in full (rest from reference TRBV29-1 and TRBJ1-6): SAVISQKPSRDICQRGTSLTIQCQVDSQVTMMFWYRQQPGQSLTLIATANQGSEATYESGFVIDKFPISRPNLTFSTLTVSNMSPEDSSIYLCSARQDRNSPLHFGNGTRLTVT.

The rearrangement uses TRBV4-3 and TRBJ2-1, with 7 bases lining up with TRBD2. The CDR3 consists of 15 residues. J was trimmed by 10 bases and V by 1 base; bases with no gene match: 10. Germline assignment: CDR1 LGHNA and CDR2 YSLEER. The CDR3 sequence: CASSQAVVGGSEQFF. In DNA, the CDR3 is TGCGCCAGCAGCCAAGCGGTGGTAGGCGGGAGCGAGCAGTTCTTC.

The rearrangement links TRBV10-3 to TRBJ1-4; perhaps TRBD1 as D (5 bases). CDR1 and CDR2 (germline): ENHRY, SYGVKD. The CDR3 has 14 amino acids. The V and J ends lost 3 bases and 6 bases respectively, with 11 bases between them. This chain's CDR3 is CAISEPGRDEKLFF. The CDR3 DNA sequence: TGTGCCATCAGTGAACCAGGGAGGGATGAAAAACTGTTTTTT.

The rearrangement joins TRBV2 to TRBJ1-5; a possible D gene is TRBD1 (6 bases). The CDR3 covers 14 residues. Trimming took off 4 bases at V and 7 bases at J, with 14 bases between the two ends. Germline CDR1 is SNHLY and CDR2 is FYNNEI. The CDR3 is CASSGGPPNQPQHF. The CDR3 nucleotides read TGTGCCAGCAGTGGGGGGCCGCCTAACCAGCCCCAGCATTTT.

The chain carries TRBV14 and TRBJ2-7; 7 bases fit TRBD2. Germline values: CDR1 SGHDN, CDR2 FVKESK. The J segment lost 6 bases and the V segment lost 4 bases, leaving 12 bases of the junction unmatched. The CDR3 covers 15 residues. The DNA of the CDR3 is TGTGCCAGCAGCCGCCGACTAGCAGGCTTGTCCGAGCAGTACTTC. Translating it yields CASSRRLAGLSEQYF.